This T cell receptor (beta chain) was sequenced in a study of shared T cell receptors in the human thymus. The repertoire was sequenced with immunoSEQ multiplex PCR; TCRdb's copy has only in-frame clones and lacks some. The data contain approximately 660,000 clones, more than 75% of them singletons. The V end lost 3 bases, the J end lost 0 bases, and 13 bases lay between the germline ends. Germline values: CDR1 MNHEY, CDR2 SMNVEV (reference sequence). The CDR3 is 16 amino acids. A further study also used this sample, focusing on human thymus T cells. That source adds: Surgeons resected thymus tissue during corrective heart surgery.

The rearrangement uses TRBV27 and TRBJ2-3, with D unclear. This TCR derives from a boy younger than two with a congenital heart defect. Sequenced sample: thymocytes. The CDR3 region is CASSFVISPSTDTQYF. CDR3 nucleotide sequence: TGTGCCAGCAGTTTTGTCATTAGTCCTAGCACAGATACGCAGTATTTT.